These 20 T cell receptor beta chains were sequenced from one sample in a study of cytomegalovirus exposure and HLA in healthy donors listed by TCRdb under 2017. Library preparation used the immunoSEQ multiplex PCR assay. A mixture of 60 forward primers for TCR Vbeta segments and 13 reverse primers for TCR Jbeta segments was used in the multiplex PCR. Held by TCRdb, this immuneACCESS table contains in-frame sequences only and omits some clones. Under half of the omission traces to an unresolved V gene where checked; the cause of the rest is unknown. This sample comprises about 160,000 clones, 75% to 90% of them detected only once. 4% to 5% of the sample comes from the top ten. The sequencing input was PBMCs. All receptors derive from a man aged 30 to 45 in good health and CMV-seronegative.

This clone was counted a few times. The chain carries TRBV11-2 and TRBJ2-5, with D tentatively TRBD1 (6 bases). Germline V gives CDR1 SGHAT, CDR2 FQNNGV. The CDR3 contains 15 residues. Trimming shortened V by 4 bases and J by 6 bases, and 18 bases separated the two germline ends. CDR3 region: CASSSPRRQAKTQYF. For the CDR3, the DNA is TGTGCCAGCAGCTCCCCTAGGCGACAGGCTAAGACCCAGTACTTC.

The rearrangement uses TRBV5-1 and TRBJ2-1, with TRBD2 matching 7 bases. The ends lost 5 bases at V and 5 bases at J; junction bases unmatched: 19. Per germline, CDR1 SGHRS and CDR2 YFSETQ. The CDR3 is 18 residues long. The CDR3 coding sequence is TGCGCCAGCAGTCCAGAAGCGGGACGAAGCCTAAAGCACAATGAGCAGTTCTTC. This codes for CASSPEAGRSLKHNEQFF.

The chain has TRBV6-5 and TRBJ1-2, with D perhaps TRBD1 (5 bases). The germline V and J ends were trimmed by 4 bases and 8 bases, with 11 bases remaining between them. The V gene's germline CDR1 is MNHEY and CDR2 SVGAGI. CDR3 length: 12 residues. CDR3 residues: CASSSSGFGYTF. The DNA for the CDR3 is TGTGCCAGCAGTTCTTCAGGGTTCGGCTACACCTTC.

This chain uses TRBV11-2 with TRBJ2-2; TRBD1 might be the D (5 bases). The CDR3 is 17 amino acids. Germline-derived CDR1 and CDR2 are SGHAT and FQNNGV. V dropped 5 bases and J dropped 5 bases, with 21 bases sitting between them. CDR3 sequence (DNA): TGTGCCAGCAGCCTCCCCCAGGGCAGCCGTAGGACCGGGGAGCTGTTTTTT. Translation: CASSLPQGSRRTGELFF.

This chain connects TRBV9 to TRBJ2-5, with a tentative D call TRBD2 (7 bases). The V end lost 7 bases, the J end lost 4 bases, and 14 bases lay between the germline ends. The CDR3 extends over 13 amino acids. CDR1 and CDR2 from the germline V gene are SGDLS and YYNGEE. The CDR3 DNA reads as TGTGCCAGCGGTGGGGGCGGGGGAGAGACCCAGTACTTC. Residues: CASGGGGGETQYF.

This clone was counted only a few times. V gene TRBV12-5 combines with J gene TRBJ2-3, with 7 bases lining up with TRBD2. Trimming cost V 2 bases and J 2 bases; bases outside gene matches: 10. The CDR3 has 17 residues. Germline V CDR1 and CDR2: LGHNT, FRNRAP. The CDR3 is CASGLPTSGRNTDTQYF. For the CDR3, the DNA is TGTGCTAGTGGTTTGCCAACGTCCGGGAGGAACACAGATACGCAGTATTTT.

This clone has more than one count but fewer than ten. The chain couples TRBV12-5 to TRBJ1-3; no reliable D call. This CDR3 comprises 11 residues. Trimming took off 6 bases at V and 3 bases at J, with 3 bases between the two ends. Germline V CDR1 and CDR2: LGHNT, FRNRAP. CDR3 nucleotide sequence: TGTGCTAGTGGCCATGGAAACACCATATATTTT. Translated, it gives CASGHGNTIYF.

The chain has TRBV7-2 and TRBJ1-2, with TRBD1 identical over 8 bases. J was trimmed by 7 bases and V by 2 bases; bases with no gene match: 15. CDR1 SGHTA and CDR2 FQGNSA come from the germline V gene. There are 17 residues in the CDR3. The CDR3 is CASSLRLILGQGFGYTF. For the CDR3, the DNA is TGTGCCAGCAGCTTACGCTTAATATTAGGACAGGGTTTTGGCTACACCTTC.

CDR3 nucleotides: TGTGCCAGCAGGCCCCGACAGGGGGCCTTCTCTGGGGCCAACGTCCTGACTTTC. Its translation: CASRPRQGAFSGANVLTF. V is TRBV7-6 and J is TRBJ2-6, with TRBD1 matching 10 bases. V was pared by 6 bases and J by 0 bases, with 8 bases of the junction left unmatched. This CDR3 contains 18 residues. The germline V gene has CDR1 SGHVS and CDR2 FNYEAQ.

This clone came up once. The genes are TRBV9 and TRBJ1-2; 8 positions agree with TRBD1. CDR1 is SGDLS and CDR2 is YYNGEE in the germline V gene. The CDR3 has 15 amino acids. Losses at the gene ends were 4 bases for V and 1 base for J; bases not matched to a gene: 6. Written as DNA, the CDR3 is TGTGCCAGCAGCCTAGACGGACAGGGTAACTATGGCTACACCTTC. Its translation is CASSLDGQGNYGYTF. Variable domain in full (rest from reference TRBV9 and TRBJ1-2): DSGVTQTPKHLITATGQRVTLRCSPRSGDLSVYWYQQSLDQGLQFLIQYYNGEERAKGNILERFSAQQFPDLHSELNLSSLELGDSALYFCASSLDGQGNYGYTFGSGTRLTVV.

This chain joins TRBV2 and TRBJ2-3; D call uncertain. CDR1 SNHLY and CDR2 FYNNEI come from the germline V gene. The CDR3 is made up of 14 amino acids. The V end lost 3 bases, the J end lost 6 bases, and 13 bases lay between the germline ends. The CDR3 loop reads CASSEETPMDTQYF. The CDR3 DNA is TGTGCCAGCAGTGAGGAGACTCCAATGGATACGCAGTATTTT.

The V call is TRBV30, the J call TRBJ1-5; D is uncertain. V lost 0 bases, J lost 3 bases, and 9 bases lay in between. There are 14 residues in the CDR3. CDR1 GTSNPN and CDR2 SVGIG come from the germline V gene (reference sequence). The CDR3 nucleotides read TGTGCCTGGAGTGTACGAACAGTCAATCAGCCCCAGCATTTT. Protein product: CAWSVRTVNQPQHF. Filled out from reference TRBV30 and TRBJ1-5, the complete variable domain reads SQTIHQWPATLVQPVGSPLSLECTVEGTSNPNLYWYRQAAGRGLQLLFYSVGIGQISSEVPQNLSASRPQDRQFILSSKKLLLSDSGFYLCAWSVRTVNQPQHFGDGTRLSIL.

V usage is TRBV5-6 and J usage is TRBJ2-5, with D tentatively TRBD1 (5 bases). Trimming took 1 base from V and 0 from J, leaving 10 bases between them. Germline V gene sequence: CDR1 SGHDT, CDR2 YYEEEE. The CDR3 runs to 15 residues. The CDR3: CASSLWPGNQETQYF. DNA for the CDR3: TGTGCCAGCAGCTTGTGGCCAGGGAACCAAGAGACCCAGTACTTC.

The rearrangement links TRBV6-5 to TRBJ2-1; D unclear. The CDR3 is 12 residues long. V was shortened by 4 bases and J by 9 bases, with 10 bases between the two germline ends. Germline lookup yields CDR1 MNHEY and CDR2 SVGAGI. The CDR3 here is CASSSTLGEQFF. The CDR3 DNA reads TGTGCCAGCAGTTCGACTCTAGGTGAGCAGTTCTTC.

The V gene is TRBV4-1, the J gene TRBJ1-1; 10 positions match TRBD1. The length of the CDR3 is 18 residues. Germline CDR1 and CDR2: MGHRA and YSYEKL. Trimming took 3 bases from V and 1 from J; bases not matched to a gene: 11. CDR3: CASSHPTGGVSANTEAFF. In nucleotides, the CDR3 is TGCGCCAGCAGCCACCCGACAGGGGGCGTTTCTGCGAACACTGAAGCTTTCTTT.

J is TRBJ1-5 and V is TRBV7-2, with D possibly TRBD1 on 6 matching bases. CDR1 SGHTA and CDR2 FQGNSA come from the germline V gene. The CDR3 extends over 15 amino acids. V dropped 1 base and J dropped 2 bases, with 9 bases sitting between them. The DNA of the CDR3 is TGTGCCAGCAGCTTAGGGAACAGGGGCAATCAGCCCCAGCATTTT. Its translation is CASSLGNRGNQPQHF.

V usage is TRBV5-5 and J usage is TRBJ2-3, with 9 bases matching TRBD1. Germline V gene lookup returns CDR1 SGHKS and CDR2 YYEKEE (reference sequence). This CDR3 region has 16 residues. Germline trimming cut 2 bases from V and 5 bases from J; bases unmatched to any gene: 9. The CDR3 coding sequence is TGTGCCAGCAGCTTAAAACAGGGGGCGATTATAGATACGCAGTATTTT. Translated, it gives CASSLKQGAIIDTQYF.

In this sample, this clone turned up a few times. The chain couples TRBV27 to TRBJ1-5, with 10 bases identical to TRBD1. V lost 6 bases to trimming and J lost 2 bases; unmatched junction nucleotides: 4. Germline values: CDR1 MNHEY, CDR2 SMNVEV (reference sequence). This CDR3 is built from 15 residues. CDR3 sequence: CASRVGTGGNQPQHF. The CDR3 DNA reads TGTGCCAGCAGGGTCGGGACAGGGGGCAATCAGCCCCAGCATTTT.

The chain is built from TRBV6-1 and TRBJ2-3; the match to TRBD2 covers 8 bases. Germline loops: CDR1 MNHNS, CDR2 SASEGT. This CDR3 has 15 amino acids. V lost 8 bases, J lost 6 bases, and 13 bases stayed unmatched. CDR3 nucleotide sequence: TGTGCCAGCTGTAAAGGAGCGGGAGATCGGGATACGCAGTATTTT. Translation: CASCKGAGDRDTQYF.

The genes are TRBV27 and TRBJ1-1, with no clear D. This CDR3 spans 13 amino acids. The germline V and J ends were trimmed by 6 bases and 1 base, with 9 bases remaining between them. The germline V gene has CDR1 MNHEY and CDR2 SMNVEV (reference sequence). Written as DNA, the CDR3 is TGTGCCAGCAGAGATATCGGGAACACTGAAGCTTTCTTT. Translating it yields CASRDIGNTEAFF.